This T cell receptor (beta chain) was profiled in a study of regulatory T cells in long-lasting Graves disease. Time point noted: newly diagnosed GD, antithyroid drugs for less than 3 months. From PBMCs, RNA was extracted and then used to make the TCR library. Arm-PCR of CDR3 regions with iRepertoire HTBI primers generated TCR beta libraries. TCRdb re-called the multiplex PCR reads with MiXCR, one entry per CDR3 protein. The profile shows around 400,000 distinct CDR3 sequences, around 16% of them singletons. The study, taken as a whole, reports: Persistent disease was characterized by preferential usage of TRBV28, TRBJ1-2 and TRBJ2-5.

This clonotype was counted only a few times. Its target is unknown. A junction end diverges from the germline sequence, so it may reflect a read error. From germline, CDR1 is MNHEY and CDR2 SVGAGI. The CDR3 spans 15 residues. The sequencing used peripheral blood mononuclear cells (PBMCs), collected at new diagnosis, from a patient treated with antithyroid drugs. J is TRBJ1-4 and V is TRBV6-5, with a possible D match to TRBD1 (5 bases). The clonotype was recovered from a female donor with Graves disease. CDR3 protein: CASGYSSGTAEWLFF. CDR3 DNA sequence: TGTGCCAGCGGTTACTCATCCGGGACCGCGGAATGGCTGTTTTTT.